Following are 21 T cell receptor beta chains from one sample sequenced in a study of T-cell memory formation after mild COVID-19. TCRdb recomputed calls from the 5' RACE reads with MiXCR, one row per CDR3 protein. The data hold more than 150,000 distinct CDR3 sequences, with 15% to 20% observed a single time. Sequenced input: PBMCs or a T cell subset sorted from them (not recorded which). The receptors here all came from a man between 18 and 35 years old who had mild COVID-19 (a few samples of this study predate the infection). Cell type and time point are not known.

The CDR3 protein is CASSPAQLTDTQYF. Written as DNA, the CDR3 is TGCGCCAGCAGCCCAGCGCAGCTCACAGATACGCAGTATTTT. J is TRBJ2-3 and V is TRBV5-1, with D unresolved. This CDR3 has 14 amino acids. The V gene's germline CDR1 is SGHRS and CDR2 YFSETQ. V lost 4 bases to trimming and J lost 2 bases, with 11 bases between them.

This CDR3 reads CAISELVSEAFF. For the CDR3, the DNA is TGTGCCATCAGTGAGCTAGTTAGTGAAGCTTTCTTT. The V and J genes are TRBV10-3 and TRBJ1-1, with D hard to call. Between the trimmed V and J ends, which lost 2 bases and 7 bases, there was a span of 8 bases. The CDR3 has 12 amino acids. Looked up from germline, CDR1 is ENHRY and CDR2 is SYGVKD.

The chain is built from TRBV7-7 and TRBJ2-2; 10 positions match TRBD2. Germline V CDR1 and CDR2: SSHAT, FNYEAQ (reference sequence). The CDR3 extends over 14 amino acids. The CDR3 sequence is CASGGPTNTGELFF. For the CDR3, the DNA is TGTGCTAGCGGGGGGCCTACGAACACCGGGGAGCTGTTTTTT.

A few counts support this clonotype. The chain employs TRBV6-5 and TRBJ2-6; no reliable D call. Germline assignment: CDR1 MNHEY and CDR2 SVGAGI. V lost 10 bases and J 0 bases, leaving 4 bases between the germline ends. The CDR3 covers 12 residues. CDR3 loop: CATNSGANVLTF. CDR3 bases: TGTGCCACTAACTCTGGGGCCAACGTCCTGACTTTC.

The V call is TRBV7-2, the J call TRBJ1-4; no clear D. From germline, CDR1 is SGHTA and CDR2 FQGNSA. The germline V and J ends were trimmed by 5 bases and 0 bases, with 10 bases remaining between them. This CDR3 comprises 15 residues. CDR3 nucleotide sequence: TGTGCCAGCAGCGGATACGGATCAACTAATGAAAAACTGTTTTTT. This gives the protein CASSGYGSTNEKLFF.

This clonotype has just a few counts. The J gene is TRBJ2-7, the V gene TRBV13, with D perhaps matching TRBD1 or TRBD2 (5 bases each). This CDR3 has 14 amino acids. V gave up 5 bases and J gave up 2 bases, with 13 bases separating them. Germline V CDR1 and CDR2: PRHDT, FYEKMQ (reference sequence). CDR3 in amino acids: CASSRGRPAYEQYV. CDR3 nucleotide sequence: TGTGCCAGCAGCCGGGGACGGCCCGCCTACGAGCAGTACGTC.

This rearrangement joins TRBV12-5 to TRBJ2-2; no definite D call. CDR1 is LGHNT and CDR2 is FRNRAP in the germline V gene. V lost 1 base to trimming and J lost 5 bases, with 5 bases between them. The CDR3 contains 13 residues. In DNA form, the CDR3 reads TGTGCTAGTGGTTTGGGTAGGACCGGGGAGCTGTTTTTT. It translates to CASGLGRTGELFF.

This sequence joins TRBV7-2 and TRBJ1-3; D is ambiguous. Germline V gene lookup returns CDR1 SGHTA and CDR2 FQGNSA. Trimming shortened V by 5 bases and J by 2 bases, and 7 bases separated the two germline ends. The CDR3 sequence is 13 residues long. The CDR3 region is CASSPQAGNTIYF. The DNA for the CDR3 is TGTGCCAGCAGCCCCCAAGCTGGAAACACCATATATTTT.

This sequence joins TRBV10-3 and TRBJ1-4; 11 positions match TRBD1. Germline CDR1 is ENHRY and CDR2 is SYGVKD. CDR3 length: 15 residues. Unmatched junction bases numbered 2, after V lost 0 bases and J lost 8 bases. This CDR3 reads CAISESDRGREKLFF. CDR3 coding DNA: TGTGCCATCAGTGAGTCGGACAGGGGGCGAGAAAAACTGTTTTTT.

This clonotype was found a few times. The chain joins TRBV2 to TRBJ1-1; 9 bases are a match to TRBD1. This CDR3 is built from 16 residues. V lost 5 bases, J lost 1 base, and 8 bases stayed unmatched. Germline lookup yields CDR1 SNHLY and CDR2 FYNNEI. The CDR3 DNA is TGTGCCAGCAGTTTGGGACAGGGTGGATCGAACACTGAAGCTTTCTTT. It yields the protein CASSLGQGGSNTEAFF.

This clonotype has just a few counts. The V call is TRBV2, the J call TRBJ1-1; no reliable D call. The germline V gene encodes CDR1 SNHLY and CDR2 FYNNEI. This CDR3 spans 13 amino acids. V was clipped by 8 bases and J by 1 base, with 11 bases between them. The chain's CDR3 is CASRRRPNTEAFF. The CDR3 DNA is TGTGCCAGCCGGAGACGCCCGAACACTGAAGCTTTCTTT.

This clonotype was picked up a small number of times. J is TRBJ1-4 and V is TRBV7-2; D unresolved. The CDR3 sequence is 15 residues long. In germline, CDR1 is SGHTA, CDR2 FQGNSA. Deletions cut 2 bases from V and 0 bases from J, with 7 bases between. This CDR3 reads CASSLQRSTNEKLFF. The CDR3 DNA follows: TGTGCCAGCAGCTTACAGAGATCAACTAATGAAAAACTGTTTTTT.

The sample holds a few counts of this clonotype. The CDR3 region is CASSLNAQGVNTEAFF. DNA for the CDR3: TGTGCCAGCAGCTTAAACGCCCAGGGTGTGAACACTGAAGCTTTCTTT. V usage is TRBV7-3 and J usage is TRBJ1-1; perhaps TRBD1 as D (5 bases). The CDR3 runs to 16 residues. With 1 base removed from V and 0 bases from J, the gap between germline ends came to 12 bases. CDR1 SGHTA and CDR2 FQGTGA come from the germline V gene.

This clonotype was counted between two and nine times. Here the CDR3 DNA reads TGTGCCAGCAGTACCCGGGGAAGGATCAACTATGGCTACACCTTC. Amino acids: CASSTRGRINYGYTF. This sequence joins TRBV12-3 or TRBV12-4 and TRBJ1-2; D is ambiguous. The CDR3 loop spans 15 amino acids. Trimming removed 5 bases at V and 2 bases at J, with 15 bases between.

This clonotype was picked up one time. The CDR3 bases are TGTGCCAGCAGTGGTGACAGGAGAAACACCGGGGAGCTGTTTTTT. Translation gives CASSGDRRNTGELFF. This chain links TRBV2 with TRBJ2-2; D is perhaps TRBD1 (6 bases). Germline V CDR1 and CDR2: SNHLY, FYNNEI. The V and J ends lost 4 bases and 2 bases respectively, with 11 bases between them. The CDR3 sequence is 15 residues long.

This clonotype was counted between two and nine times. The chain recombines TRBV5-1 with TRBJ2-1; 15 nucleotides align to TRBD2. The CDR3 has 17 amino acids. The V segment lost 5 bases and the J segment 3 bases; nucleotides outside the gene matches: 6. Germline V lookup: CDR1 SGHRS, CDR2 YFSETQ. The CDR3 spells CASRTGLAGGLYNEQFF. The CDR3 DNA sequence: TGCGCCAGCAGGACCGGACTAGCGGGGGGGCTCTACAATGAGCAGTTCTTC.

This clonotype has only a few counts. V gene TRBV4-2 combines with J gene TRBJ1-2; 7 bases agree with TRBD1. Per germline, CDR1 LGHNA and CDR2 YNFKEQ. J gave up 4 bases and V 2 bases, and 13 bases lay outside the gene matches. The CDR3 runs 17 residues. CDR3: CASSQSPHETGSYGYTF. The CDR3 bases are TGTGCCAGCAGCCAATCCCCTCATGAGACAGGGTCCTATGGCTACACCTTC.

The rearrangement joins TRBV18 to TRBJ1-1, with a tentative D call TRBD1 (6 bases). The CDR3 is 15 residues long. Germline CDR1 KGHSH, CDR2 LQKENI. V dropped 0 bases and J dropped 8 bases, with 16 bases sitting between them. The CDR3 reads CASSPPGGERGEAFF. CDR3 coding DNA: TGTGCCAGCTCACCACCTGGAGGGGAGAGGGGGGAAGCTTTCTTT.

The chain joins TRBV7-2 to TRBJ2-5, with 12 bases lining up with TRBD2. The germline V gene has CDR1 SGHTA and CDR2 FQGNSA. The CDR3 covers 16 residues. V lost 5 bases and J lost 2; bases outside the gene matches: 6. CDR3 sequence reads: CASSLSLAGGQETQYF. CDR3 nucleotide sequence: TGTGCCAGCAGCCTCTCACTAGCGGGGGGACAAGAGACCCAGTACTTC. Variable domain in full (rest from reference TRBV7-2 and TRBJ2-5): GAGVSQSPSNKVTEKGKDVELRCDPISGHTALYWYRQSLGQGLEFLIYFQGNSAPDKSGLPSDRFSAERTGGSVSTLTIQRTQQEDSAVYLCASSLSLAGGQETQYFGPGTRLLVL.

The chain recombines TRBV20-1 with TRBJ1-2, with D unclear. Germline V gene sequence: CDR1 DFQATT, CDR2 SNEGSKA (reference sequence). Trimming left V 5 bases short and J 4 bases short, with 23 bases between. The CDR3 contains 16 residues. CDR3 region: CSARKAGQPASYGYTF. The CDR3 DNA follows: TGCAGTGCTCGAAAGGCCGGCCAACCAGCGTCCTATGGCTACACCTTC.

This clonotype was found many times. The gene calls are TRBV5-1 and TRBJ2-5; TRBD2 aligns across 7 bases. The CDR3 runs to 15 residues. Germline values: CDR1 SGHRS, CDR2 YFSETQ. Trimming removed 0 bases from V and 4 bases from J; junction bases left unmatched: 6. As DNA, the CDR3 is TGCGCCAGCAGCTTGGCCTTATCGGGGGGAGAGACCCAGTACTTC. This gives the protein CASSLALSGGETQYF.